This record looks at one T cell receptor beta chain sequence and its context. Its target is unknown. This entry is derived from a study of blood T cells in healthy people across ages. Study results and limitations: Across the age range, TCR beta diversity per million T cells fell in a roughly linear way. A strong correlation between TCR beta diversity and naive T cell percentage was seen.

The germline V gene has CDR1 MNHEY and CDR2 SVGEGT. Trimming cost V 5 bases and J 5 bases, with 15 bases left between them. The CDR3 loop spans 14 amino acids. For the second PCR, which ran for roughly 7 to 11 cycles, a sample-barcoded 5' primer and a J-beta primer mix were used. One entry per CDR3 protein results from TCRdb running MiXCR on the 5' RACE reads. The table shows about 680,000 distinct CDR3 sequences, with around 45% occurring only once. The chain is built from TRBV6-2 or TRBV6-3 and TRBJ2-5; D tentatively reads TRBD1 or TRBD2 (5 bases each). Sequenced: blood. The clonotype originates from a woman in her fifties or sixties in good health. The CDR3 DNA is TGTGCCAGCAGTCGGGGCCTTAGAGGGGAGACCCAGTACTTC. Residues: CASSRGLRGETQYF.